The 12 T cell receptor beta chains below were found in one sample sequenced in a study of CD8 T cells in ankylosing spondylitis (dated by TCRdb to the late 2010s). The protocol used for the library was 5' RACE. Sequencing relied on an Illumina HiSeq 2500. The public reads were reprocessed in TCRdb via fastp at Q25 and MiXCR, keeping in-frame beta chains. Rows are combined by CDR3 protein, so each entry shows the most common genes and DNA. Across this sample there are just over 300,000 distinct CDR3 sequences, with roughly 20% seen only once. The ten largest clonotypes hold 3% to 4% of the sample. The sample was blood, either unsorted or a sorted T cell fraction (not recorded which). Receptor source: a female donor with ankylosing spondylitis or in good health (not recorded which).

About this clonotype itself: This may be a read error, as it is one base from a much larger clone. The chain links TRBV20-1 to TRBJ1-5; D is unclear. Germline values: CDR1 DFQATT, CDR2 SNEGSKA (reference sequence). The CDR3 runs to 16 residues. In DNA, the CDR3 is TGCTGTGCTAGAGAGGGTATCCTGGGAGCGGGTCAGCCCCAGCATTTT. Its translation is CCAREGILGAGQPQHF.

The CDR3 protein is CASTRRDGAYEQYF. As DNA, the CDR3 is TGTGCCAGCACCCGCCGGGACGGAGCCTACGAGCAGTACTTC. The chain employs TRBV6-1 and TRBJ2-7, with D perhaps given as TRBD1 or TRBD2 (5 bases each). CDR3 length: 14 amino acids. The V gene's germline CDR1 is MNHNS and CDR2 SASEGT. The V end lost 7 bases, the J end lost 2 bases, and 15 bases lay between the germline ends.

This clonotype occurred once. This chain's CDR3 is CASQAGSADTQYF. CDR3 in DNA: TGTGCCAGCCAGGCGGGGAGCGCAGATACGCAGTATTTT. The gene calls are TRBV6-1 and TRBJ2-3; tentative D call: TRBD2 (6 bases). The germline V gene encodes CDR1 MNHNS and CDR2 SASEGT. The length of the CDR3 is 13 residues. V lost 8 bases, J lost 4 bases, and 13 bases lay in between.

This clonotype turned up a few times. The junction departs from germline at one end; a sequencing error may be responsible. This chain links TRBV11-2 with TRBJ2-3; the D gene is possibly TRBD2 (6 bases). CDR1 is SGHAT and CDR2 is FQNNGV in the germline V gene. The CDR3 consists of 13 residues. The CDR3 DNA reads as TGTGCCACCAGCGGGCATAGCACAGATACGCAGTATTTT. Amino acid sequence: CATSGHSTDTQYF. Full variable domain (missing parts from reference TRBV11-2 and TRBJ2-3): EAGVAQSPRYKIIEKRQSVAFWCNPISGHATLYWYQQILGQGPKLLIQFQNNGVVDDSQLPKDRFSAERLKGVDSTLKIQPAKLEDSAVYLCATSGHSTDTQYFGPGTRLTVL.

In this sample, this clonotype turned up a few times. This chain uses TRBV7-2 with TRBJ1-5; 8 nucleotides agree with TRBD1. This CDR3 spans 14 amino acids. Per the germline V gene, CDR1 is SGHTA and CDR2 is FQGNSA. Trimming removed 5 bases from V and 7 bases from J; junction bases left unmatched: 7. The CDR3 is CASSVPQGGQPQHF. Written as DNA, the CDR3 is TGTGCCAGCAGCGTTCCACAGGGGGGACAGCCCCAGCATTTT.

This chain connects TRBV2 to TRBJ2-7, with TRBD2 as a possible D gene (5 bases). The CDR3 consists of 14 residues. Germline values: CDR1 SNHLY, CDR2 FYNNEI. With 4 bases removed from V and 0 bases from J, the gap between germline ends came to 10 bases. CDR3: CASSARGSSYEQYF. The CDR3, as DNA: TGTGCCAGCAGTGCCCGAGGGAGCTCCTACGAGCAGTACTTC.

Here the CDR3 DNA reads TGTGCCAGCAGTTACTCAGACAGGGCCGACCCCACCCGCGGCTCCTACAATGAGCAGTTCTTC. Amino acid sequence: CASSYSDRADPTRGSYNEQFF. The chain recombines TRBV6-2 or TRBV6-3 with TRBJ2-1, with 7 bases identical to TRBD1. The germline CDR1 and CDR2 sequences are MNHEY and SVGEGT. Unmatched junction bases numbered 17, after V lost 0 bases and J lost 0 bases. There are 21 residues in the CDR3.

This clonotype has just a few counts. This CDR3 is CASSIPQDRSEAFF. DNA of the CDR3: TGTGCCAGTAGTATTCCTCAGGACAGGAGTGAAGCTTTCTTT. The J gene is TRBJ1-1, the V gene TRBV19; 7 bases fit TRBD1. The trim removed 3 bases at V and 7 bases at J, leaving 8 bases unmatched. In germline, CDR1 is LNHDA, CDR2 SQIVND (reference sequence). CDR3 length: 14 residues.

V is TRBV5-6 and J is TRBJ2-7; 8 bases agree with TRBD2. V dropped 2 bases and J dropped 2; count of bases not matched to a gene: 6. The CDR3 is made up of 15 amino acids. Germline CDR1 and CDR2: SGHDT and YYEEEE. CDR3 in amino acids: CASSLGGTSTYEQYF. CDR3 sequence (DNA): TGTGCCAGCAGCTTAGGGGGGACTAGTACCTACGAGCAGTACTTC.

This clonotype turned up a few times. The chain couples TRBV2 to TRBJ2-5; TRBD2 agrees at 7 bases. V gave up 7 bases and J gave up 1 base; unmatched junction bases: 3. The CDR3 loop spans 13 amino acids. CDR1 is SNHLY and CDR2 is FYNNEI in the germline V gene. The CDR3 region is CASTGGFQETQYF. CDR3 nucleotides: TGTGCCAGCACCGGGGGGTTCCAAGAGACCCAGTACTTC.

This clonotype was picked up many times. This rearrangement joins TRBV20-1 to TRBJ1-1; the D gene is possibly TRBD1 (5 bases). The CDR3 extends over 13 amino acids. Trimming removed 1 base from V and 4 bases from J, with 10 bases in between. The germline V gene has CDR1 DFQATT and CDR2 SNEGSKA (reference sequence). The CDR3 DNA reads as TGCAGTGCTAGAGCGGTGAGGGGCACTGAAGCTTTCTTT. Its protein product is CSARAVRGTEAFF.

This clonotype showed up just a few times. This sequence joins TRBV11-2 and TRBJ2-7, with a possible D match to TRBD2 (5 bases). Germline CDR1 reads SGHAT; CDR2 reads FQNNGV. The length of the CDR3 is 16 residues. V was cut by 5 bases and J by 3 bases, with 20 bases left in between. The CDR3 sequence is CASSPPWPSSIYEQYF. The CDR3, as DNA: TGTGCCAGCAGCCCTCCATGGCCTAGCAGTATCTACGAGCAGTACTTC.